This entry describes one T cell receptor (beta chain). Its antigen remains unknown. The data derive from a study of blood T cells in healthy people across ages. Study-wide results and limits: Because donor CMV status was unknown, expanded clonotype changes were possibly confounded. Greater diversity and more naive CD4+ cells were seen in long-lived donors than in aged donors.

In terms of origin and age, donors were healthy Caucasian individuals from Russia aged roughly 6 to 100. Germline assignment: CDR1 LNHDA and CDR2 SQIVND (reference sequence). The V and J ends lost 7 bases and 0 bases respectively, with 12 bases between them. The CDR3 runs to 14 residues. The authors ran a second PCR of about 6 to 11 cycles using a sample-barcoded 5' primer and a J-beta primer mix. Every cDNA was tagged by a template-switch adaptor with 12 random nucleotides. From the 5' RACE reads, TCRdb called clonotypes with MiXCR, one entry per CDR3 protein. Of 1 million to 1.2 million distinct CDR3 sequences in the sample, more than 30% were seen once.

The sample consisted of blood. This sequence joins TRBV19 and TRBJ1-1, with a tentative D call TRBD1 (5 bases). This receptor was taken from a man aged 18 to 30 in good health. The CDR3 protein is CASKPGYLNTEAFF. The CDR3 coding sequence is TGTGCCAGTAAGCCAGGGTATTTGAACACTGAAGCTTTCTTT.